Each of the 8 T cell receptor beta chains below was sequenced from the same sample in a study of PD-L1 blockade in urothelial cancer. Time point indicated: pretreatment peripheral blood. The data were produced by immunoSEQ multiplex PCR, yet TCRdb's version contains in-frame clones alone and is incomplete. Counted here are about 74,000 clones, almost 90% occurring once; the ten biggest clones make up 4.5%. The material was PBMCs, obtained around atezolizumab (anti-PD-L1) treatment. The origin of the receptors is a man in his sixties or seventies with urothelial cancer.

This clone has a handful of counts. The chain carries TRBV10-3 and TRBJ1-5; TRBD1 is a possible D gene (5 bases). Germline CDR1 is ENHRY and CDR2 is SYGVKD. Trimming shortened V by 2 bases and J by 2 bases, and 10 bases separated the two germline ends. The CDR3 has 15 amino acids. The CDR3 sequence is CAISEGGGGNQPQHF. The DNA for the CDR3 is TGTGCCATCAGTGAGGGTGGGGGGGGCAATCAGCCCCAGCATTTT.

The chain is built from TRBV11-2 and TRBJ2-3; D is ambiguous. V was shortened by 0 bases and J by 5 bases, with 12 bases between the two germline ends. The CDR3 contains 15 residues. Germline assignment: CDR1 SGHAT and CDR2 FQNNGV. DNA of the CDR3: TGTGCCAGCAGCTTAGAGCCAATTCGTAGAGATACGCAGTATTTT. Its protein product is CASSLEPIRRDTQYF.

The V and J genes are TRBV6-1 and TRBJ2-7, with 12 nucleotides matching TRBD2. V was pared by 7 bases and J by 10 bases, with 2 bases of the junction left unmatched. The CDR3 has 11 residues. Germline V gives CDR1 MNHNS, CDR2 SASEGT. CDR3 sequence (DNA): TGTGCCAGCAAGACTAGCGGGAGACAGTACTTC. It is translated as CASKTSGRQYF.

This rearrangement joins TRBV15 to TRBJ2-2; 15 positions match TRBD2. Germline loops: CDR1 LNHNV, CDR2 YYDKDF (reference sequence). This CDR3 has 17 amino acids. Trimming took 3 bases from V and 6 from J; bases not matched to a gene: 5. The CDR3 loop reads CATSREGLAGGSGELFF. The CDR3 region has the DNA TGTGCCACCAGCAGGGAGGGACTAGCGGGAGGCTCCGGGGAGCTGTTTTTT. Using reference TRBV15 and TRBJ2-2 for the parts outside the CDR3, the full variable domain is DAMVIQNPRYQVTQFGKPVTLSCSQTLNHNVMYWYQQKSSQAPKLLFHYYDKDFNNEADTPDNFQSRRPNTSFCFLDIRSPGLGDTAMYLCATSREGLAGGSGELFFGEGSRLTVL.

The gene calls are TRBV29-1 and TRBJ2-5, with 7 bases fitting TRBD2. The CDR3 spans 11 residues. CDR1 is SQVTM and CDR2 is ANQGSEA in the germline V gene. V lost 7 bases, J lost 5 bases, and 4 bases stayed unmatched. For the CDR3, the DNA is TGCAGCGCCGACGGGGGGGAGACCCAGTACTTC. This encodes CSADGGETQYF.

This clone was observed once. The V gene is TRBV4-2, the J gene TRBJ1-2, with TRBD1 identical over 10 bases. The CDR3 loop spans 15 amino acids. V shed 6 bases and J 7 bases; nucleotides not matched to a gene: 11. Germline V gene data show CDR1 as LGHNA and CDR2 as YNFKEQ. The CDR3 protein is CASRPQGQGTIGYTF. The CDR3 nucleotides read TGTGCCAGCAGACCGCAGGGACAGGGGACGATTGGCTACACCTTC.

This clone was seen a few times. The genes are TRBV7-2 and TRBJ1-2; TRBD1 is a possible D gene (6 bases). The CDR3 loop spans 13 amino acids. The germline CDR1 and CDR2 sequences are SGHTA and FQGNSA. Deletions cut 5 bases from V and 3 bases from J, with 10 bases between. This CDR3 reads CASSRDIDYGYTF. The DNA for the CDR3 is TGTGCCAGCAGCCGGGACATCGACTATGGCTACACCTTC.

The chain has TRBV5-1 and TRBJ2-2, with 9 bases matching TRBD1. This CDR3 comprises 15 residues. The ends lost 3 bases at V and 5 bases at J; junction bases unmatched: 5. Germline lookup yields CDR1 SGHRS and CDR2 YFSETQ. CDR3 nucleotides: TGCGCCAGCAGCTGGGGACAGGGTAGGACCGGGGAGCTGTTTTTT. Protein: CASSWGQGRTGELFF.